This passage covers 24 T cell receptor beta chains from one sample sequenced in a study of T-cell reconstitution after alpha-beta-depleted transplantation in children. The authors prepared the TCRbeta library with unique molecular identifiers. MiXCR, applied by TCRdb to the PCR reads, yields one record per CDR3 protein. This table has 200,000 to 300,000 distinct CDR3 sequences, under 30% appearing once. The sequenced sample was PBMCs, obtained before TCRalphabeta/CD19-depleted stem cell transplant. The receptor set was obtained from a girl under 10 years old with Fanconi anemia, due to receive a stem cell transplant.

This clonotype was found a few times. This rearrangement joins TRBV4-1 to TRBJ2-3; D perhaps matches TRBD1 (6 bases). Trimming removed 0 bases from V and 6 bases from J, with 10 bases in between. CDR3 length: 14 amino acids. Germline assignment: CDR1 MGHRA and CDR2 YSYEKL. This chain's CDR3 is CASSQDYREDTQYF. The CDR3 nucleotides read TGCGCCAGCAGCCAAGATTACAGGGAGGATACGCAGTATTTT.

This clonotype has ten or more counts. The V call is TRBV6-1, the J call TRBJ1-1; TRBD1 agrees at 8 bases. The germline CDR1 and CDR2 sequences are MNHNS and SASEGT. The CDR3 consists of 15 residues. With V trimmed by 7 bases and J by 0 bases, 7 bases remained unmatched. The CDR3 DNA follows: TGTGCCAGCAATAAACAGGGGGGCATGAACACTGAAGCTTTCTTT. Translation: CASNKQGGMNTEAFF.

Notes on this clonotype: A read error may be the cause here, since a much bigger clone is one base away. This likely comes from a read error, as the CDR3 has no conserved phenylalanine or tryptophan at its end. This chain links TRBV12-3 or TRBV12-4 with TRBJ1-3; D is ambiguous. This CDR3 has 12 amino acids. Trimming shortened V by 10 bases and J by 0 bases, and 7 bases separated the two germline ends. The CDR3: CATRSSGNTIYC. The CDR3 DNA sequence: TGTGCCACTCGGAGCTCTGGAAACACCATATATTGT.

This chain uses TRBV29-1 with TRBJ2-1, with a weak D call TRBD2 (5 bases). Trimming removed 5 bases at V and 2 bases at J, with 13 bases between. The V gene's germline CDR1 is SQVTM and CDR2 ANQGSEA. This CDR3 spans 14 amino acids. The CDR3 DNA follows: TGCAGCGTTCTCCAAAGCGGAGCCTACAATGAGCAGTTCTTC. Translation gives CSVLQSGAYNEQFF.

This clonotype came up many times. The CDR3 sequence is CSSSGGPNNEQFF. CDR3 in DNA: TGCAGCTCGAGCGGGGGACCCAACAATGAGCAGTTCTTC. V gene TRBV29-1 combines with J gene TRBJ2-1, with 8 nucleotides matching TRBD2. J was trimmed by 5 bases and V by 8 bases; bases with no gene match: 8. This CDR3 comprises 13 residues. Germline CDR1 reads SQVTM; CDR2 reads ANQGSEA.

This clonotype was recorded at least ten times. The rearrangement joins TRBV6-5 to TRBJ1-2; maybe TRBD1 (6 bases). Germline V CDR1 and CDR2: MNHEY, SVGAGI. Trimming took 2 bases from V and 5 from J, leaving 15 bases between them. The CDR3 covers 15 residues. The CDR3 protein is CASSYQADSDYGYTF. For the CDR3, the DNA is TGTGCCAGCAGTTACCAGGCGGACAGCGATTATGGCTACACCTTC.

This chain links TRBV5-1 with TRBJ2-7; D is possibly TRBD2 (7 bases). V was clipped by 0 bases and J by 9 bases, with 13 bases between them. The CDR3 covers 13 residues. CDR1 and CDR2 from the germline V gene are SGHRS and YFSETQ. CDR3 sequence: CASSLGRGQGQYF. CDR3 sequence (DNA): TGCGCCAGCAGCTTGGGGCGGGGGCAGGGGCAGTACTTC.

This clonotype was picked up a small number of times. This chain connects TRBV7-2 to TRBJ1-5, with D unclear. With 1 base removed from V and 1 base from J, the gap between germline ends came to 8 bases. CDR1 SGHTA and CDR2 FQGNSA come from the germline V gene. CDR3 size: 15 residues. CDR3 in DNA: TGTGCCAGCAGCTTAGGGGGATTGAGCAATCAGCCCCAGCATTTT. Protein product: CASSLGGLSNQPQHF.

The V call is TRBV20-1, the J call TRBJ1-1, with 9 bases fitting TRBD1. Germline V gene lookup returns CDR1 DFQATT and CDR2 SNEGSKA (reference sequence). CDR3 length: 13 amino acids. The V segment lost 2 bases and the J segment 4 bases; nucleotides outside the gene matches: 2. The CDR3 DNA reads TGCAGTGCTAGAATGACAGGGGGCACTGAAGCTTTCTTT. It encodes CSARMTGGTEAFF.

The CDR3 here is CSVASQQGYEQYF. CDR3 bases: TGCAGCGTTGCGTCCCAACAGGGCTACGAGCAGTACTTC. V is TRBV29-1 and J is TRBJ2-7; perhaps TRBD1 as D (6 bases). Germline V gene sequence: CDR1 SQVTM, CDR2 ANQGSEA. Trimming pared 4 bases from V and 3 bases from J, leaving 13 bases between. CDR3 length: 13 residues.

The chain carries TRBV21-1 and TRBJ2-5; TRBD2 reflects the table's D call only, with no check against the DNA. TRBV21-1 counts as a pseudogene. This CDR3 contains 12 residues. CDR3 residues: CASSKLEETQYF. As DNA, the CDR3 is TGTGCCAGCAGCAAGCTAGAAGAGACCCAGTACTTC.

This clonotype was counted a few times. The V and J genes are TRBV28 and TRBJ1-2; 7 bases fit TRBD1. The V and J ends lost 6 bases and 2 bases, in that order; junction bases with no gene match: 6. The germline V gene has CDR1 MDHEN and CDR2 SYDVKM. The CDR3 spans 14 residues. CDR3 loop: CASRETGRNYGYTF. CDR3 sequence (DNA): TGTGCCAGCAGAGAGACAGGGAGAAACTATGGCTACACCTTC.

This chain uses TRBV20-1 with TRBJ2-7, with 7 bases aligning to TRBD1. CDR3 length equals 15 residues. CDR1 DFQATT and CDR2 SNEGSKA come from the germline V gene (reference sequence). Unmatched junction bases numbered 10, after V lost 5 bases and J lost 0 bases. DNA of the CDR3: TGCAGTGCTGGGGACAGTTCTTCAAGCTCCTACGAGCAGTACTTC. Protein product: CSAGDSSSSSYEQYF.

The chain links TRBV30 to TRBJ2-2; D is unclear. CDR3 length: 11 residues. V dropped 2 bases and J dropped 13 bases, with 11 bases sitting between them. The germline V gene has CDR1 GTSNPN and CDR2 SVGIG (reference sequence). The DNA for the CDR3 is TGTGCCTGGAGTCCGGAAAACGCGCTGTTTTTT. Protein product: CAWSPENALFF.

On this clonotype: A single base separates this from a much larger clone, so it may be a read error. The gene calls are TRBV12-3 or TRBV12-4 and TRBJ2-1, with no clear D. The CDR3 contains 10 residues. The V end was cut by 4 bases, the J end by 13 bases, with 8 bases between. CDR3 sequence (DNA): TGTGCCAGCAGTTCTAGTGATCAGTTCTTC. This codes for CASSSSDQFF.

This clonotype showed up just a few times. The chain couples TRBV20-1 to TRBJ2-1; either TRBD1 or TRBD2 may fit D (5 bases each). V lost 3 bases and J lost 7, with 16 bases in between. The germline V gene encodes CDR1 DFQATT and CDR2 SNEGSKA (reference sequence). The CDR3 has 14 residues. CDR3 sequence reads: CSARRGGPANEQFF. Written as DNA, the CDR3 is TGCAGTGCTAGGAGGGGCGGGCCGGCGAATGAGCAGTTCTTC.

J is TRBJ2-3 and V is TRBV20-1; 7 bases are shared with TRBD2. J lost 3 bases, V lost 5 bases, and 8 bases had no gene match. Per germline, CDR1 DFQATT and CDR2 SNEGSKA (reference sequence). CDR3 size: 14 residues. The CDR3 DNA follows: TGCAGTGCTGGTCGGCGGGAGAGGACAGATACGCAGTATTTT. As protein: CSAGRRERTDTQYF.

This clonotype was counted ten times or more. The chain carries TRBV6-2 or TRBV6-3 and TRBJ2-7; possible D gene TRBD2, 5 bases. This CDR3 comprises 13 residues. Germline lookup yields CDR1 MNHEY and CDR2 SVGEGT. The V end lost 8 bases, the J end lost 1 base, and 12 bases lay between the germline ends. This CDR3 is CASSRGGSYEQYF. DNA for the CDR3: TGTGCCAGCTCACGTGGCGGGTCCTACGAGCAGTACTTC.

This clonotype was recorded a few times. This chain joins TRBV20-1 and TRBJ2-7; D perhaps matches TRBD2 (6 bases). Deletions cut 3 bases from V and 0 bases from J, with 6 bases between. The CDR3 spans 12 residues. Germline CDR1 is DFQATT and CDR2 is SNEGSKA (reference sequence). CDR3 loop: CSARDYSYEQYF. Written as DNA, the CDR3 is TGCAGTGCTAGGGACTACTCCTACGAGCAGTACTTC.

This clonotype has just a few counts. Written as DNA, the CDR3 is TGCGCCAGCAGCCATACAAGGGACAGGCCAGGCACTGAAGCTTTCTTT. Its translation is CASSHTRDRPGTEAFF. The gene calls are TRBV4-1 and TRBJ1-1, with 8 nucleotides matching TRBD1. Germline CDR1 reads MGHRA; CDR2 reads YSYEKL. V lost 3 bases to trimming and J lost 4 bases; unmatched junction nucleotides: 10. This CDR3 is 16 amino acids long.

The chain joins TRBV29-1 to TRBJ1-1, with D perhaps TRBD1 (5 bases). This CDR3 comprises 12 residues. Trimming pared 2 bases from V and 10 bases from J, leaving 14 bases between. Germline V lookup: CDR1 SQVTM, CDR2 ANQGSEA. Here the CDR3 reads CSVENTRGSAFF. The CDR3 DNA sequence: TGCAGCGTTGAAAATACGAGGGGTTCAGCTTTCTTT.

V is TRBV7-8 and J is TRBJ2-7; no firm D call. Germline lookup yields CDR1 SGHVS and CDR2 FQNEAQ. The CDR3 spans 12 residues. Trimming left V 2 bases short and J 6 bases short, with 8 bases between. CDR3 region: CASSLHWSEQYF. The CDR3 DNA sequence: TGTGCCAGCAGCTTACACTGGAGCGAGCAGTACTTC.

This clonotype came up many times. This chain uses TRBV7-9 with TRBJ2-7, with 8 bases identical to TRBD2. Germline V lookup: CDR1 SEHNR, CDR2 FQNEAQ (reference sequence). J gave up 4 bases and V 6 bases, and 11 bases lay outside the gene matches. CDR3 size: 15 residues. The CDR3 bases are TGTGCCAGCAGTGCCGGACTAGCCCTTTATTACGAGCAGTACTTC. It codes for CASSAGLALYYEQYF.

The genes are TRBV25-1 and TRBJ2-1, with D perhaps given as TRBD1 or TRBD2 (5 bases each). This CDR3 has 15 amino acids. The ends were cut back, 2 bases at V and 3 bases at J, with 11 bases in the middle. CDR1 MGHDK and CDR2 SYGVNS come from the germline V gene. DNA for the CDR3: TGTGCCAGCAGTGAAAGGGACGGCCGCTACAATGAGCAGTTCTTC. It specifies CASSERDGRYNEQFF.